Reported below is one T cell receptor (beta chain). What it binds is unknown. V lost 4 bases to trimming and J lost 5 bases, with 18 bases between them. The CDR3 totals 15 residues. The germline V gene has CDR1 SGHDT and CDR2 YYEEEE. This sample is drawn from a study of breast tumors, draining lymph nodes, adjacent tissues. Study findings and constraints: Luminal-like breast cancer showed significantly greater tumor-nontumor repertoire similarity than basal-like breast cancer did.

Each CDR3 protein is one row after TCRdb ran MiXCR on the multiplex PCR reads. The table has under 75,000 distinct CDR3 sequences, roughly 59% seen once. The chain joins TRBV5-6 to TRBJ1-2, with a possible D match to TRBD1 (5 bases). The TCR was taken from a female donor with breast cancer. Some clones in this sample may be carry-over from other donors' samples. Sequencing input: breast tumor tissue. The CDR3 sequence is CASSLKAAGRYGYTF. The CDR3 nucleotides are TGTGCCAGCAGCCTCAAAGCCGCAGGGAGGTATGGCTACACCTTC.